A single sample is the source of the 32 T cell receptor beta chains below, sequenced in a study of blood T cells in healthy people across ages. A sample-barcoded 5' primer and a J-beta primer mix were used in a second PCR of about 7 to 12 cycles. TCRdb processed the 5' RACE reads anew with MiXCR; each CDR3 protein has one entry. The table lists some 1.4 million distinct CDR3 sequences, around 39% of them singletons. Sequencing was carried out using blood. Receptor source: a young woman in good health.

This clonotype has a handful of counts. The V call is TRBV6-5, the J call TRBJ2-3; 7 nucleotides agree with TRBD2. CDR3 size: 14 residues. With V trimmed by 1 base and J by 5 bases, 3 bases remained unmatched. Per germline, CDR1 MNHEY and CDR2 SVGAGI. The CDR3 sequence: CASSYFAGVDTQYF. The CDR3 DNA is TGTGCCAGCAGTTACTTCGCGGGGGTAGATACGCAGTATTTT.

The rearrangement links TRBV9 to TRBJ2-1; D is unresolved. Germline CDR1 and CDR2: SGDLS and YYNGEE. The CDR3 extends over 15 amino acids. Trimming removed 0 bases from V and 5 bases from J, with 12 bases in between. The CDR3 sequence: CASSVAPSGHNEQFF. CDR3 coding DNA: TGTGCCAGCAGCGTAGCTCCGTCCGGGCACAATGAGCAGTTCTTC.

CDR3 in DNA: TGCGCCAGCAGCTTGGGGGGGGCCCCGAACACTGAAGCTTTCTTT. This encodes CASSLGGAPNTEAFF. The chain uses TRBV5-1 and TRBJ1-1, with a possible D match to TRBD1 (6 bases). The germline V and J ends were trimmed by 0 bases and 1 base, with 10 bases remaining between them. This CDR3 contains 15 residues. Germline CDR1 SGHRS, CDR2 YFSETQ.

The V and J genes are TRBV14 and TRBJ1-2; possible D gene TRBD1, 6 bases. V was clipped by 3 bases and J by 8 bases, with 16 bases between them. The CDR3 runs 14 residues. From germline, CDR1 is SGHDN and CDR2 FVKESK. Written as DNA, the CDR3 is TGTGCCAGCAGCCATCCAGGGGTTTCGGGCGGCTACACCTTC. It yields the protein CASSHPGVSGGYTF.

The chain is built from TRBV9 and TRBJ2-3; D is possibly TRBD1 or TRBD2 (5 bases each). The CDR3 runs 15 residues. V was pared by 0 bases and J by 2 bases, with 10 bases between. The germline CDR1 and CDR2 sequences are SGDLS and YYNGEE. CDR3 residues: CASSVVVGDTDTQYF. The DNA of the CDR3 is TGTGCCAGCAGCGTAGTTGTGGGGGACACAGATACGCAGTATTTT.

V usage is TRBV28 and J usage is TRBJ1-2, with TRBD1 as a possible D gene (6 bases). The CDR3 covers 14 residues. The V gene lost 6 bases and the J gene lost 6 bases, with 17 bases spanning the gap. From germline, CDR1 is MDHEN and CDR2 SYDVKM. This CDR3 is CASRRGQGIHGYTF. In nucleotides, the CDR3 is TGTGCCAGCAGAAGAGGGCAGGGGATCCATGGCTACACCTTC.

This clonotype turned up a few times. The CDR3 sequence is CSVDLFRGGTQYF. CDR3 nucleotide sequence: TGCAGCGTTGACCTATTCAGGGGCGGTACGCAGTATTTT. The genes are TRBV29-1 and TRBJ2-3; TRBD1 might be the D (6 bases). V lost 3 bases to trimming and J lost 8 bases, with 15 bases between them. The CDR3 totals 13 residues. CDR1 is SQVTM and CDR2 is ANQGSEA in the germline V gene.

This chain links TRBV12-3 or TRBV12-4 with TRBJ2-3; the D is unclear. The CDR3 length is 12 residues. The germline V and J ends were trimmed by 4 bases and 6 bases, with 8 bases remaining between them. CDR3 protein: CASSWVGDTQYF. CDR3 coding DNA: TGTGCCAGCAGTTGGGTAGGCGATACGCAGTATTTT.

The V and J genes are TRBV29-1 and TRBJ2-7; D unresolved. V was clipped by 8 bases and J by 7 bases, with 27 bases between them. The CDR3 runs to 15 residues. CDR1 SQVTM and CDR2 ANQGSEA come from the germline V gene. This CDR3 reads CSSFGGRSSYNEQYF. The CDR3 coding sequence is TGCAGCTCATTTGGCGGCAGAAGCTCCTACAATGAGCAGTACTTC.

This clonotype was seen only a few times. The rearrangement uses TRBV5-1 and TRBJ2-1, with 7 bases aligning to TRBD2. J gave up 7 bases and V 6 bases, and 19 bases lay outside the gene matches. Germline V CDR1 and CDR2: SGHRS, YFSETQ. The CDR3 runs to 17 residues. CDR3 amino acids: CASTGVAGQPEGNEQFF. The CDR3 nucleotides read TGCGCCAGCACTGGGGTAGCGGGCCAACCTGAGGGGAATGAGCAGTTCTTC.

The genes are TRBV6-1 and TRBJ1-2; D gene uncertain. There are 14 residues in the CDR3. With 4 bases removed from V and 4 bases from J, the gap between germline ends came to 13 bases. The germline V gene has CDR1 MNHNS and CDR2 SASEGT. The CDR3 region is CASSGWGLLYGYTF. DNA of the CDR3: TGTGCCAGCAGTGGTTGGGGTCTTCTCTATGGCTACACCTTC.

This chain uses TRBV6-5 with TRBJ2-2; D ambiguous. Trimming cost V 5 bases and J 3 bases, with 7 bases left between them. The CDR3 sequence is 13 residues long. CDR1 and CDR2 from the germline V gene are MNHEY and SVGAGI. DNA of the CDR3: TGTGCCAGCAGTGACGTAGACACCGGGGAGCTGTTTTTT. This sequence encodes CASSDVDTGELFF.

This chain joins TRBV5-1 and TRBJ2-7; a weak D match, TRBD1 (6 bases). The CDR3 is 13 amino acids. Trimming took off 2 bases at V and 6 bases at J, with 12 bases between the two ends. Germline CDR1 and CDR2: SGHRS and YFSETQ. In DNA, the CDR3 is TGCGCCAGCAGCTTACAGGACAGCGGCGAGCAGTACTTC. It yields the protein CASSLQDSGEQYF. Combining the CDR3 with reference TRBV5-1 and TRBJ2-7 gives the whole variable domain KAGVTQTPRYLIKTRGQQVTLSCSPISGHRSVSWYQQTPGQGLQFLFEYFSETQRNKGNFPGRFSGRQFSNSRSEMNVSTLELGDSALYLCASSLQDSGEQYFGPGTRLTVT.

This clonotype occurred a few times. J is TRBJ2-7 and V is TRBV27; 8 positions agree with TRBD2. CDR1 is MNHEY and CDR2 is SMNVEV in the germline V gene (reference sequence). V dropped 5 bases and J dropped 0; count of bases not matched to a gene: 3. CDR3 length: 14 amino acids. The CDR3 sequence: CASSQLADSYEQYF. The CDR3 region has the DNA TGTGCCAGCAGTCAACTAGCGGACTCCTACGAGCAGTACTTC.

The rearrangement links TRBV3-1 to TRBJ2-1, with D perhaps being TRBD1 or TRBD2 (5 bases each). The CDR3 has 14 residues. V was trimmed by 5 bases and J by 4 bases, leaving 12 bases between them. Germline values: CDR1 LGHDT, CDR2 YNNKEL (reference sequence). This CDR3 reads CASSVGVTYNEQFF. CDR3 nucleotides: TGTGCCAGCAGCGTGGGGGTCACTTACAATGAGCAGTTCTTC.

This clonotype occurred a few times. The CDR3 loop reads CASSLGPGGPYNEQFF. The CDR3 bases are TGTGCCAGCAGCTTAGGCCCGGGAGGGCCCTACAATGAGCAGTTCTTC. This rearrangement joins TRBV7-2 to TRBJ2-1, with TRBD2 matching 8 bases. Trimming removed 1 base from V and 2 bases from J; junction bases left unmatched: 4. This CDR3 contains 16 residues. CDR1 is SGHTA and CDR2 is FQGNSA in the germline V gene.

The CDR3 loop is CASSSPGGNYGYTF. CDR3 coding DNA: TGTGCCAGCAGTTCCCCGGGCGGTAACTATGGCTACACCTTC. The chain recombines TRBV28 with TRBJ1-2; D is unclear. Germline V CDR1 and CDR2: MDHEN, SYDVKM. The V end was cut by 4 bases, the J end by 1 base, with 10 bases between. The CDR3 is 14 amino acids.

V is TRBV3-1 and J is TRBJ2-5, with 14 nucleotides matching TRBD2. CDR3 length: 15 amino acids. Unmatched junction bases numbered 12, after V lost 6 bases and J lost 12 bases. Germline V gene lookup returns CDR1 LGHDT and CDR2 YNNKEL (reference sequence). CDR3 region: CASRPGTSGGPVEYF. The DNA of the CDR3 is TGTGCCAGCAGACCCGGGACTAGCGGGGGCCCCGTCGAGTACTTC.

J is TRBJ1-1 and V is TRBV24-1; no clear D. CDR3 length equals 12 residues. V was shortened by 9 bases and J by 7 bases, with 14 bases between the two germline ends. CDR1 is KGHDR and CDR2 is SFDVKD in the germline V gene. CDR3 sequence (DNA): TGTGCCACCGGACCTCGAGCGGGTGAAGCTTTCTTT. Residues: CATGPRAGEAFF.

This clonotype came up many times. The CDR3 loop is CASSGRNPRENNYGYTF. The CDR3, as DNA: TGTGCCAGCAGTGGACGGAACCCTAGGGAAAATAACTATGGCTACACCTTC. The chain employs TRBV12-3 or TRBV12-4 and TRBJ1-2; no definite D call. V was clipped by 5 bases and J by 1 base, with 20 bases between them. The CDR3 runs 17 residues.

The chain joins TRBV5-1 to TRBJ1-1, with D possibly matching TRBD1 (6 bases). Germline CDR1 reads SGHRS; CDR2 reads YFSETQ. With 0 bases removed from V and 1 base from J, the gap between germline ends came to 13 bases. The CDR3 has 16 amino acids. The DNA of the CDR3 is TGCGCCAGCAGCTTGGTCCGGGGGCGGGGGAACACTGAAGCTTTCTTT. Translation: CASSLVRGRGNTEAFF.

This clonotype has more than one count but fewer than ten. This chain connects TRBV29-1 to TRBJ2-5; D is unclear. The germline V gene has CDR1 SQVTM and CDR2 ANQGSEA. The CDR3 runs 11 residues. V shed 4 bases and J shed 13 bases, with 16 bases lying between them. This CDR3 reads CSVGIGLPRYF. In DNA, the CDR3 is TGCAGCGTTGGTATAGGGCTCCCTCGGTACTTC.

J is TRBJ2-7 and V is TRBV20-1; TRBD2 aligns across 7 bases. Per germline, CDR1 DFQATT and CDR2 SNEGSKA (reference sequence). The CDR3 totals 14 residues. V lost 1 base, J lost 2 bases, and 5 bases stayed unmatched. CDR3 amino acids: CSARAGTNTYEQYF. In DNA, the CDR3 is TGCAGTGCTAGAGCCGGGACTAACACCTACGAGCAGTACTTC.

This clonotype was seen repeatedly, ten times or more. This chain connects TRBV20-1 to TRBJ2-3; the match to TRBD1 covers 8 bases. The CDR3 contains 13 residues. Germline trimming cut 6 bases from V and 3 bases from J; bases unmatched to any gene: 5. Germline CDR1 is DFQATT and CDR2 is SNEGSKA (reference sequence). In DNA form, the CDR3 reads TGCAGTGCCCCAGGGGGCTTAACAGATACGCAGTATTTT. Its protein product is CSAPGGLTDTQYF.

This rearrangement joins TRBV28 to TRBJ2-6; D possibly uses TRBD1 or TRBD2 (5 bases each). The CDR3 spans 20 residues. From germline, CDR1 is MDHEN and CDR2 SYDVKM. V gave up 3 bases and J gave up 2 bases, with 23 bases separating them. CDR3 coding DNA: TGTGCCAGCAGTTTTTCTTGGGGGTGGCAGGGTGTCGCTGGGGCCAACGTCCTGACTTTC. It translates to CASSFSWGWQGVAGANVLTF.

The genes are TRBV6-2 or TRBV6-3 and TRBJ2-5; D remains unclear. Germline V gene lookup returns CDR1 MNHEY and CDR2 SVGEGT. The CDR3 covers 13 residues. V was pared by 2 bases and J by 11 bases, with 15 bases between. The CDR3 DNA reads as TGTGCCAGCAGTTACGCTGCCGGTAAGGAGCAGTACTTC. Its protein is CASSYAAGKEQYF.

This clonotype was counted a few times. This rearrangement joins TRBV7-8 to TRBJ2-3; the match to TRBD2 covers 9 bases. The V gene end was trimmed by 5 bases and the J gene end by 1 base; junction bases not matched to a gene: 13. CDR1 is SGHVS and CDR2 is FQNEAQ in the germline V gene. CDR3 size: 18 residues. CDR3: CASSGKGLASGGTDTQYF. The CDR3 DNA follows: TGTGCCAGCAGCGGAAAGGGTCTGGCTAGCGGGGGCACAGATACGCAGTATTTT.

As regards this clonotype: One end of the junction does not line up with germline, which may come from a read error. The rearrangement links TRBV2 to TRBJ2-7; D is uncertain. CDR3 length: 14 residues. Germline loops: CDR1 SNHLY, CDR2 FYNNEI. CDR3 coding DNA: TGTGTCAGCAAGGTGGAAGGGCCCCTATACGAGCAGTACTTC. Protein product: CVSKVEGPLYEQYF.

This clonotype was observed a few times. This chain connects TRBV6-2 or TRBV6-3 to TRBJ1-1; no clear D. Germline V gene sequence: CDR1 MNHEY, CDR2 SVGEGT. The V end was cut by 3 bases, the J end by 0 bases, with 8 bases between. The CDR3 sequence is 14 residues long. The CDR3, as DNA: TGTGCCAGCAGTTATCGAGGGATGAACACTGAAGCTTTCTTT. This encodes CASSYRGMNTEAFF.

This clonotype turned up a few times. The chain recombines TRBV20-1 with TRBJ1-5, with 9 bases fitting TRBD1. This CDR3 spans 17 amino acids. V shed 0 bases and J 0 bases; nucleotides not matched to a gene: 6. CDR1 and CDR2 (germline): DFQATT, SNEGSKA (reference sequence). DNA of the CDR3: TGCAGTGCTAGAGATCTGGACAGGGGCTATAGCAATCAGCCCCAGCATTTT. Protein sequence: CSARDLDRGYSNQPQHF.

This chain links TRBV7-3 with TRBJ1-1; D is unclear. Trimming took 2 bases from V and 4 from J, leaving 11 bases between them. The CDR3 spans 14 residues. Germline V gene data show CDR1 as SGHTA and CDR2 as FQGTGA. The CDR3 here is CASSLGGQTTEAFF. The DNA for the CDR3 is TGTGCCAGCAGCTTAGGAGGGCAGACCACTGAAGCTTTCTTT.

The chain carries TRBV10-3 and TRBJ1-1, with D unclear. V dropped 3 bases and J dropped 1 base, with 9 bases sitting between them. The CDR3 is made up of 14 amino acids. The germline V gene encodes CDR1 ENHRY and CDR2 SYGVKD. CDR3 region: CAISELWRNTEAFF. DNA for the CDR3: TGTGCCATCAGTGAATTGTGGCGGAACACTGAAGCTTTCTTT.